A selection of T cell receptor beta chains follows, all from one sample in a study of cytomegalovirus exposure and HLA in healthy donors. Repertoires were generated with immunoSEQ multiplex PCR, while TCRdb's copy carries only in-frame clones and drops some. This table has 150,000 or so clones, approximately 82% appearing once. Material for sequencing was PBMCs. The receptor source for this set is a male donor in good health and CMV-seropositive. CDR3s include the opening cysteine and the closing phenylalanine or tryptophan.

j_call,v_call,cdr3_aa
TRBJ2-5,TRBV6-6,CASKISTAQETQYF
TRBJ2-1,TRBV15,CATRAGTSGPPSSYNEQFF
TRBJ2-7,TRBV28,CASTPAAGGEQYF
TRBJ1-1,TRBV28,CASSLPIGGRANTEAFF
TRBJ2-5,TRBV11-2,CASSFQGQKETQYF
TRBJ1-1,TRBV6-6,CASKLTGGTEAFF
TRBJ2-7,TRBV5-1,CASSNGQGGYEQYF
TRBJ2-1,TRBV5-1,CASTARPTLDNEQFF
TRBJ2-3,TRBV5-6,CASSTGQYYTDTQYF
TRBJ1-5,TRBV7-6,CASSPQGMGNQPQHF
TRBJ2-4,TRBV6-5,CASTGDLNIQYF
TRBJ1-1,TRBV5-1,CASSWDTNTEAFF
TRBJ2-1,TRBV11-3,CASSPDSAGNEQFF
TRBJ1-3,TRBV7-2,CASSRRQGAGNTIYF
TRBJ1-1,TRBV6-5,CASSYGAGATEAFF
TRBJ1-3,TRBV15,CATSPHSEGPWLGNTIYF
TRBJ2-1,TRBV19,CASSISGQHEQFF
TRBJ1-5,TRBV27,CASSHRSGQPQHF